These 13 T cell receptor beta chains were all obtained from the same sample, sequenced in a study of shared clonotypes between healthy human individuals. The naive CD8 population came from CD45RO-negative cells selected for CCR7, without terminally differentiated effector memory CD45RA+ cells. Clones were read by immunoSEQ multiplex PCR, and TCRdb kept only the in-frame ones, dropping some. The table lists approximately 2,200,000 clones, approximately 94% of them singletons. The sequenced sample was naive CD8+ T cells from PBMCs. These receptor sequences come from a man aged 18 to 29 in good health. Some clones in this sample may be carry-over from other donors' samples.

Concerning this clone itself: Relative to the germline gene, one junction end is altered; a read error may explain this. This chain joins TRBV6-1 and TRBJ1-2; weak D call: TRBD1 (5 bases). CDR3 length equals 14 residues. CDR1 is MNHNS, CDR2 SASEGT, per germline. CDR3 loop: CASSEIGAGNGYTF. The CDR3 DNA reads as TGTGCCAGCAGTGAAATTGGGGCCGGAAATGGGTACACCTTC.

In DNA form, the CDR3 reads TGTGCCATCAGTGAGCTCGCAGCGGGAGTTCCCGAGGGGAGCTCCTACAATGAGCAGTTCTTC. Amino acid sequence: CAISELAAGVPEGSSYNEQFF. The V call is TRBV10-3, the J call TRBJ2-1; 8 bases are shared with TRBD2. The germline CDR1 and CDR2 sequences are ENHRY and SYGVKD. The CDR3 has 21 amino acids. V was clipped by 2 bases and J by 0 bases; unmatched bases: 18.

The sample holds a few counts of this clone. The chain links TRBV27 to TRBJ2-6; D unresolved. Germline V gene sequence: CDR1 MNHEY, CDR2 SMNVEV (reference sequence). This CDR3 spans 13 amino acids. Trimming cost V 1 base and J 3 bases, with 1 base left between them. CDR3 DNA: TGTGCCAGCAGTTTATTTGGGGCCAACGTCCTGACTTTC. Translating gives CASSLFGANVLTF.

The chain carries TRBV18 and TRBJ2-2; D remains unclear. Trimming shortened V by 0 bases and J by 1 base, and 12 bases separated the two germline ends. Germline V gene lookup returns CDR1 KGHSH and CDR2 LQKENI. The CDR3 loop spans 17 amino acids. The CDR3 DNA is TGTGCCAGCTCACCACCGATTCGGACGGTGAACACCGGGGAGCTGTTTTTT. Encoded protein: CASSPPIRTVNTGELFF.

The chain couples TRBV29-1 to TRBJ1-2; D unclear. The CDR3 consists of 11 residues. V lost 5 bases to trimming and J lost 4 bases, with 8 bases between them. Per germline, CDR1 SQVTM and CDR2 ANQGSEA. As DNA, the CDR3 is TGCAGCGTTCCCAGTTCCTATGGCTACACCTTC. It encodes CSVPSSYGYTF.

The chain is built from TRBV6-1 and TRBJ2-6, with D perhaps matching TRBD2 (6 bases). Between the trimmed V and J ends, which lost 6 bases and 4 bases, there was a span of 7 bases. Looked up from germline, CDR1 is MNHNS and CDR2 is SASEGT. This CDR3 comprises 13 residues. Written as DNA, the CDR3 is TGTGCCAGCAGGGGACTCGGGGCCAACGTCCTGACTTTC. Its protein product is CASRGLGANVLTF.

The chain employs TRBV13 and TRBJ1-2; perhaps TRBD1 as D (5 bases). This CDR3 region has 15 residues. Germline V gene sequence: CDR1 PRHDT, CDR2 FYEKMQ (reference sequence). Trimming removed 4 bases from V and 0 bases from J, with 12 bases in between. In DNA form, the CDR3 reads TGTGCCAGCAGCTCCAGAGACAGCTCTAACTATGGCTACACCTTC. Its protein is CASSSRDSSNYGYTF.

Comments on this clone: This CDR3 is also generated by other DNA sequences in the sample. The rearrangement joins TRBV7-9 to TRBJ2-1; D is undetermined. Per the germline V gene, CDR1 is SEHNR and CDR2 is FQNEAQ (reference sequence). V shed 2 bases and J shed 3 bases, with 2 bases lying between them. The CDR3 length is 12 residues. This CDR3 reads CASSLNYNEQFF. CDR3 sequence (DNA): TGTGCCAGCAGCTTAAACTACAATGAGCAGTTCTTC.

The chain employs TRBV10-2 and TRBJ2-7; D gene unclear. Trimming took off 4 bases at V and 6 bases at J, with 13 bases between the two ends. This CDR3 comprises 13 residues. In germline, CDR1 is WSHSY, CDR2 SAAADI. CDR3 region: CASSVGTSSEQYF. CDR3 DNA sequence: TGCGCCAGCAGTGTGGGCACCAGTTCCGAGCAGTACTTC.

The V call is TRBV28, the J call TRBJ2-7, with D possibly being TRBD1 or TRBD2 (5 bases each). V lost 10 bases and J lost 2, with 24 bases in between. The germline CDR1 and CDR2 sequences are MDHEN and SYDVKM. This CDR3 is 16 amino acids long. The CDR3 reads CATYGTYTPNPYEQYF. CDR3 bases: TGTGCCACCTACGGGACCTACACTCCGAACCCCTACGAGCAGTACTTC. Full variable domain (rest looked up from reference TRBV28 and TRBJ2-7): DVKVTQSSRYLVKRTGEKVFLECVQDMDHENMFWYRQDPGLGLRLIYFSYDVKMKEKGDIPEGYSVSREKKERFSLILESASTNQTSMYLCATYGTYTPNPYEQYFGPGTRLTVT.

The gene calls are TRBV7-6 and TRBJ2-2, with a tentative D call TRBD1 (5 bases). This CDR3 is built from 16 residues. V was pared by 1 base and J by 6 bases, with 15 bases between. Germline V lookup: CDR1 SGHVS, CDR2 FNYEAQ. This CDR3 is CASSLDRAGSPGELFF. The CDR3 nucleotides are TGTGCCAGCAGCTTAGACCGGGCAGGGTCTCCCGGGGAGCTGTTTTTT. The entire variable domain, with the rest obtained from reference TRBV7-6 and TRBJ2-2, is as follows: GAGVSQSPRYKVTKRGQDVALRCDPISGHVSLYWYRQALGQGPEFLTYFNYEAQQDKSGLPNDRFSAERPEGSISTLTIQRTEQRDSAMYRCASSLDRAGSPGELFFGEGSRLTVL.

The CDR3 nucleotides read TGCGCCGACGAGATGGCGGGAGGTTTCGAGCAGTACTTC. Protein: CADEMAGGFEQYF. J is TRBJ2-7 and V is TRBV10-2; 8 bases are a match to TRBD2. V dropped 11 bases and J dropped 6; count of bases not matched to a gene: 12. Germline CDR1 is WSHSY and CDR2 is SAAADI. The CDR3 covers 13 residues.

This clone was observed once. This chain uses TRBV7-8 with TRBJ1-5; perhaps TRBD1 as D (6 bases). Per germline, CDR1 SGHVS and CDR2 FQNEAQ. The CDR3 spans 18 residues. Trimming left V 2 bases short and J 0 bases short, with 17 bases between. CDR3 sequence reads: CASSLSMAGEFSNQPQHF. The DNA for the CDR3 is TGTGCCAGCAGCTTATCGATGGCAGGGGAGTTTAGCAATCAGCCCCAGCATTTT.